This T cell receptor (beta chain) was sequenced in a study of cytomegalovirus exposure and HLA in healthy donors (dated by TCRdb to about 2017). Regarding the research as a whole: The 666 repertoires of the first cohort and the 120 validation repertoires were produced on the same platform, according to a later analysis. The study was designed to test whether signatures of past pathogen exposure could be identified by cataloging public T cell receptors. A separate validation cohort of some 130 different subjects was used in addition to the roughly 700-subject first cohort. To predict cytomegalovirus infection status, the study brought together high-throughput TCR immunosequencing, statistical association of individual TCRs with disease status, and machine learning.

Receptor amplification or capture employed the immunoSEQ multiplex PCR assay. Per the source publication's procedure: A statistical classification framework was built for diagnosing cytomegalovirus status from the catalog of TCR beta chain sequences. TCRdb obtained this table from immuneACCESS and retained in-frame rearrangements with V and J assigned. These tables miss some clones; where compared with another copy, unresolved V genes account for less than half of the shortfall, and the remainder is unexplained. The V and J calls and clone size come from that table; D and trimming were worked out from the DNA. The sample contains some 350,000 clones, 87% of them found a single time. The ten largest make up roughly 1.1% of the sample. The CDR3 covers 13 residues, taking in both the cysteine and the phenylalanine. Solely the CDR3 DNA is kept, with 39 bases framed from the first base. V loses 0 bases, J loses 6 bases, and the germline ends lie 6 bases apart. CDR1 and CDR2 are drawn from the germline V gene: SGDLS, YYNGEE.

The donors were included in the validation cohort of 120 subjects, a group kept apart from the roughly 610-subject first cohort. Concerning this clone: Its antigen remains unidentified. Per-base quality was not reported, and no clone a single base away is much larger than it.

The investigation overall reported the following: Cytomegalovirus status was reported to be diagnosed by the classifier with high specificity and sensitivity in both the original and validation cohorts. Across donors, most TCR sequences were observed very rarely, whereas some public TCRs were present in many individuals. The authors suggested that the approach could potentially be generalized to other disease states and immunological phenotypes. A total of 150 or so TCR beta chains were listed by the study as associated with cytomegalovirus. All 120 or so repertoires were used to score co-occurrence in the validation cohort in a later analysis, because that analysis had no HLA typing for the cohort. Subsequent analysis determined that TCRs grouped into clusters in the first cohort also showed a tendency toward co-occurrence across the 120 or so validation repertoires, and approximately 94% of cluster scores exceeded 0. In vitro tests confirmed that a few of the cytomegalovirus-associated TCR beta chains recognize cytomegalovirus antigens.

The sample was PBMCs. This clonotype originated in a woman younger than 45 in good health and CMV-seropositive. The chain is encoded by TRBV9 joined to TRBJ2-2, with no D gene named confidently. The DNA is TGTGCCAGCAGCGTAGACGAGGCCGGGGAGCTGTTTTTT. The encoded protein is CASSVDEAGELFF.